This T cell receptor beta chain was sequenced for a study of T cell responses to AZD1222 COVID-19 vaccine (dated by TCRdb to the early 2020s). Some background on the complete study: AZD1222 recipients whose second dose came at about 4 weeks and those whose second dose came at about 12 weeks were combined into one group, since spike-specific TCR depth and breadth did not differ between the two schedules. Enrollment into the trials was organized by age into subgroups of 18-55, 56-69 and 70-plus years, and those subgroups contained approximately 150, 30 and 60 TCR-sequenced participants, respectively. TCR sequencing was performed for more than 230 trial participants, of whom around 200 were given two doses of AZD1222 and some 26 were given two doses of MenACWY control vaccine.

From cysteine to phenylalanine, the CDR3 is 13 amino acids long. Just CDR3 DNA is preserved here, 39 bases in frame from base 1. V loses 6 bases at its end and J loses 7 bases; junction bases beyond the gene matches: 7. The CDR3 regions of human TCRbeta chains were analyzed by immunosequencing. The authors' analysis ran thus. TCRs in the repertoires were matched against a reference library of SARS-CoV-2-specific TCRs that had been generated with the MIRA antigen-specificity platform. Breadth was defined as the fraction of unique TCRs that were SARS-CoV-2-associated. Depth was defined as the fraction of total T cells that were SARS-CoV-2-associated. Using the MIRA data, every spike-specific TCR was mapped to the spike region that the TCR reacted to and assigned to either a CD4 or a CD8 class. Log10-transformed breadth and depth values were compared by one-way ANOVA with Sidak's multiple comparisons tests. Imported from immuneACCESS, the table was reduced by TCRdb to in-frame sequences with V and J called. These copies leave out some clones; in studies compared against another copy, an unresolved V gene accounts for under half, and the cause of the remainder is not known. D and trimming were read from the DNA, whereas the V and J calls and clone size are those reported in that table. The sample profile shows some 170,000 clones; approximately 93% of them were found once. The top ten clonotypes cover roughly 1% of the sample.

The intended sense of this specimen's time point label: baseline before first vaccination. Vaccinee samples came from UK trials COV001 and COV002, including a single-blind randomized controlled phase 2/3 trial of AZD1222 (ChAdOx1 nCoV-19) in healthy adults. For TCRbeta chain sequencing, PBMC samples were collected from trial participants at day 0 and at day 28 after the second dose. Overall results and qualifications from the work: Most participants were white British and females outnumbered males, and the authors suggested that clonal diversity may have been underestimated. Reportedly, almost half of the unique spike-specific TCRs recognized epitopes lying outside the regions that are mutated in the B.1.351 and B.1.1.7 variants. Conclusions about previously exposed vaccinees were limited because only a handful of AZD1222 recipients were SARS-CoV-2 seropositive at baseline. Vaccine-associated CD4 TCRs spanned the whole spike protein, with dominant responses in regions 160-218 and 743-854. The 56-69-year group was small, and its depth increase did not reach significance, likely because of low power. Spike-specific TCR breadth and depth rose significantly after two AZD1222 doses compared with day 0 and with MenACWY recipients. Because no day 14 peak-response samples were available, repertoires were characterized only after the peak T cell response.

In this sample, this clone turned up once. Its antigen remains unidentified. Base qualities are not recorded, but no much larger clone differs from it by a single base. Sequenced material: peripheral blood, taken on day 0 of AZD1222 vaccination. The sequence came from an adult in good health. The chain couples TRBV12-3 or TRBV12-4 to TRBJ2-3; TRBD2 agrees with 7 junctional bases. The CDR3 reads as follows: CASSPLGGYTQYF. The DNA sequence is given as TGTGCCAGCAGCCCACTCGGGGGGTATACGCAGTATTTT.